This TCR beta chain comes out of a study of blood T cell repertoires in COVID-19. Looking at the study overall: The samples span acute and convalescent COVID-19 from the United States, Italy and Spain. In each case, the material was cDNA or gDNA derived from T cells, B-cell-depleted T cells, or PBMCs.

Original methodology: For nucleated cells, counts were estimated from reference gene primer amplification. Produced via immunoSEQ multiplex PCR; TCRdb's table is partial and in-frame only. That table is the source of V, J and clone size, and D and trimming were worked out from the DNA. The table records over 150,000 clones, 75% to 90% of them present only once. Patients at the Seattle site were enrolled during active infection and followed longitudinally. V was clipped by 5 bases and J by 4 bases, with 12 bases between them. This CDR3 is 13 amino acids long. In germline, CDR1 is SGHTS, CDR2 YDEGEE. Sequenced: peripheral blood. The receptor was isolated from a woman in her 40s with COVID-19, enrolled during active disease. This chain connects TRBV5-8 to TRBJ1-1; possible D gene TRBD1, 5 bases. This CDR3 reads CASSSRVGTEAFF. DNA of the CDR3: TGTGCCAGCAGTTCCAGGGTGGGCACTGAAGCTTTCTTT.